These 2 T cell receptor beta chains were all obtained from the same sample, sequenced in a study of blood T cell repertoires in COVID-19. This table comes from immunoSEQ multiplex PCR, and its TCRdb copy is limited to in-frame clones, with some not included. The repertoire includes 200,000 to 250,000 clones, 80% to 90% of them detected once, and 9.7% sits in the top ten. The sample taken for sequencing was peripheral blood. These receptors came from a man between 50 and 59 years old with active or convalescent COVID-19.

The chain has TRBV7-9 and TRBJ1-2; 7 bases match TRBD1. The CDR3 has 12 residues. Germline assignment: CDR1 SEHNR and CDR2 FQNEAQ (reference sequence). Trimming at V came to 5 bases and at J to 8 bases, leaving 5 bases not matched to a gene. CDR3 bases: TGTGCCAGCAGCCCACAGACAGGGGGCTACACCTTC. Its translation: CASSPQTGGYTF.

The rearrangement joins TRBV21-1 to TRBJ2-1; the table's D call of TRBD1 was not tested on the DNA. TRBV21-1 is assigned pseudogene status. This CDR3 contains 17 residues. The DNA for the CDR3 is TGTGCCAGCAGCGTCCGGGACACCCGGGCCCTTTTGAATGAGCAGTTCTTC. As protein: CASSVRDTRALLNEQFF.